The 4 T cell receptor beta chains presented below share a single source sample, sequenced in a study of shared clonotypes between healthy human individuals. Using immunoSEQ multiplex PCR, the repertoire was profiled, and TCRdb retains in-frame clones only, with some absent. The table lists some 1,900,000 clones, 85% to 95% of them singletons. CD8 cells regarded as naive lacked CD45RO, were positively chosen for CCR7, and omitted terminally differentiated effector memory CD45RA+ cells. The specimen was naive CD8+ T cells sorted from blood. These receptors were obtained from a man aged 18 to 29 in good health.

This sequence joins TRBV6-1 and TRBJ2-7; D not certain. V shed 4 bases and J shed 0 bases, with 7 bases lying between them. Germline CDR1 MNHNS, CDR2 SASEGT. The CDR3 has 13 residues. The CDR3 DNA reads TGTGCCAGCAGTGGACATGACTCCTACGAGCAGTACTTC. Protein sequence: CASSGHDSYEQYF.

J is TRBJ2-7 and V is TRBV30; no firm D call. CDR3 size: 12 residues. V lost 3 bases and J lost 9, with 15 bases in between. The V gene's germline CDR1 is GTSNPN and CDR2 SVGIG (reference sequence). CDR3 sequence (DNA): TGTGCCTGGAGGGGCCCCGGCCTGTGGCAGTACTTC. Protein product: CAWRGPGLWQYF. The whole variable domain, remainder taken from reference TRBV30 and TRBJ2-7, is SQTIHQWPATLVQPVGSPLSLECTVEGTSNPNLYWYRQAAGRGLQLLFYSVGIGQISSEVPQNLSASRPQDRQFILSSKKLLLSDSGFYLCAWRGPGLWQYFGPGTRLTVT.

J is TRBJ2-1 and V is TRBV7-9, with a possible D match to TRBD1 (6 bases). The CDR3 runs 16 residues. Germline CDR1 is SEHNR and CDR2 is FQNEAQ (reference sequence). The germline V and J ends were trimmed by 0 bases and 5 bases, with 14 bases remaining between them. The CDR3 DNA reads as TGTGCCAGCAGCTTAGCTCCCGGACAGCCTCACAATGAGCAGTTCTTC. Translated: CASSLAPGQPHNEQFF.

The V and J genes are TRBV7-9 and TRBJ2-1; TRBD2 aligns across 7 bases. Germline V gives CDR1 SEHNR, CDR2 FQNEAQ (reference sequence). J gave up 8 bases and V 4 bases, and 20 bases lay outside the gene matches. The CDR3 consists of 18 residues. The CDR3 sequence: CASSSQVVAGAHGDEQFF. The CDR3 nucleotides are TGTGCCAGCAGCTCCCAAGTAGTAGCGGGTGCCCATGGGGATGAGCAGTTCTTC.